Following are 13 T cell receptor beta chains from one sample sequenced in a study of blood T cell repertoires in COVID-19. Clones were read by immunoSEQ multiplex PCR, and TCRdb kept only the in-frame ones, dropping some. The sample lists 210,000 or so clones, 70% to 90% occurring once. The sample was PBMCs or T cells enriched from blood (not recorded which). Source of these receptors: a man between 25 and 39 years old with acute COVID-19.

V usage is TRBV5-1 and J usage is TRBJ1-3; D is uncertain. There are 15 residues in the CDR3. The germline CDR1 and CDR2 sequences are SGHRS and YFSETQ. V was shortened by 4 bases and J by 0 bases, with 11 bases between the two germline ends. The CDR3 region has the DNA TGCGCCAGCAGCCCGAGGATCGGCTCTGGAAACACCATATATTTT. Residues: CASSPRIGSGNTIYF.

This chain links TRBV5-1 with TRBJ1-1; the D gene is possibly TRBD1 (6 bases). The V and J ends lost 3 bases and 2 bases respectively, with 17 bases between them. CDR1 is SGHRS, CDR2 YFSETQ, per germline. CDR3 size: 16 residues. The CDR3 sequence is CASSWGQVGRNTEAFF. CDR3 DNA: TGCGCCAGCAGCTGGGGGCAGGTGGGGAGAAACACTGAAGCTTTCTTT.

This clone was counted a few times. The chain uses TRBV2 and TRBJ2-5; 8 positions match TRBD1. V dropped 6 bases and J dropped 5; count of bases not matched to a gene: 8. CDR3 length equals 14 residues. The germline CDR1 and CDR2 sequences are SNHLY and FYNNEI. The CDR3: CASSYFPGGETQYF. The CDR3 region has the DNA TGTGCCAGCAGCTATTTTCCAGGGGGCGAGACCCAGTACTTC.

This clone was detected only once. This chain links TRBV9 with TRBJ2-5; 9 bases align to TRBD2. Trimming cost V 0 bases and J 2 bases; bases outside gene matches: 2. The CDR3 runs 15 residues. Germline CDR1 SGDLS, CDR2 YYNGEE. The CDR3 region has the DNA TGTGCCAGCAGCGTAGGCGGGGGGGCGCAAGAGACCCAGTACTTC. Its translation is CASSVGGGAQETQYF. Filled out from reference TRBV9 and TRBJ2-5, the complete variable domain reads DSGVTQTPKHLITATGQRVTLRCSPRSGDLSVYWYQQSLDQGLQFLIQYYNGEERAKGNILERFSAQQFPDLHSELNLSSLELGDSALYFCASSVGGGAQETQYFGPGTRLLVL.

This chain uses TRBV5-1 with TRBJ1-6; D unclear. The CDR3 runs to 15 residues. The ends were cut back, 0 bases at V and 7 bases at J, with 11 bases in the middle. CDR1 is SGHRS, CDR2 YFSETQ, per germline. The CDR3 reads CASSLVGLRNSPLHF. Written as DNA, the CDR3 is TGCGCCAGCAGCTTGGTCGGACTGAGAAATTCACCCCTCCACTTT.

The V call is TRBV7-3, the J call TRBJ2-1; 12 nucleotides agree with TRBD2. The CDR3 covers 16 residues. In germline, CDR1 is SGHTA, CDR2 FQGTGA. The trim removed 1 base at V and 7 bases at J, leaving 5 bases unmatched. This chain's CDR3 is CASSLNLAGGPNEQFF. CDR3 sequence (DNA): TGTGCCAGCAGCTTAAACCTAGCGGGGGGGCCGAATGAGCAGTTCTTC. Drawing the rest from reference TRBV7-3 and TRBJ2-1, the complete variable domain is GAGVSQTPSNKVTEKGKYVELRCDPISGHTALYWYRQSLGQGPEFLIYFQGTGAADDSGLPNDRFFAVRPEGSVSTLKIQRTERGDSAVYLCASSLNLAGGPNEQFFGPGTRLTVL.

V is TRBV3-1 (or the pseudogene TRBV3-2) and J is TRBJ2-1; tentatively, D is TRBD1 (6 bases). Germline lookup yields CDR1 LGHDT and CDR2 YNNKEL (reference sequence). The CDR3 runs 16 residues. The V end lost 0 bases, the J end lost 4 bases, and 13 bases lay between the germline ends. As DNA, the CDR3 is TGTGCCAGCAGCCAAGATGGGCAGGGGCGATACAATGAGCAGTTCTTC. Translated: CASSQDGQGRYNEQFF.

This clone was seen a few times. Here the CDR3 reads CASSPVQEGQPQHF. Here the CDR3 DNA reads TGTGCCAGCTCACCTGTGCAGGAAGGACAGCCCCAGCATTTT. This rearrangement joins TRBV18 to TRBJ1-5; no reliable D call. The V end was cut by 3 bases, the J end by 7 bases, with 13 bases between. The CDR3 totals 14 residues. Germline CDR1 is KGHSH and CDR2 is LQKENI.

This clone appeared once. The J gene is TRBJ2-5, the V gene TRBV4-1, with D perhaps TRBD1 (6 bases). The V and J ends lost 5 bases and 11 bases respectively, with 18 bases between them. Germline V gene data show CDR1 as MGHRA and CDR2 as YSYEKL. The CDR3 is 13 amino acids. CDR3 region: CASSFRGTGHQYF. The CDR3 region has the DNA TGCGCCAGCAGCTTTCGAGGCACGGGACATCAGTACTTC.

This chain uses TRBV10-1 with TRBJ1-1, with D unresolved. Germline assignment: CDR1 WNHNN and CDR2 SYGVQD (reference sequence). The CDR3 extends over 13 amino acids. V dropped 2 bases and J dropped 7 bases, with 11 bases sitting between them. CDR3 sequence reads: CASSENGGYEAFF. CDR3 DNA: TGCGCCAGCAGTGAGAATGGAGGATATGAAGCTTTCTTT.

The chain carries TRBV15 and TRBJ1-2, with D possibly being TRBD1 (5 bases). The V end was cut by 3 bases, the J end by 5 bases, with 16 bases between. Germline assignment: CDR1 LNHNV and CDR2 YYDKDF (reference sequence). This CDR3 is 15 amino acids long. The CDR3 loop is CATSSLAGTIYGYTF. The CDR3, as DNA: TGTGCCACCAGCAGTCTGGCAGGGACTATTTATGGCTACACCTTC.

This clone was seen just once. The chain links TRBV9 to TRBJ1-1, with D perhaps matching TRBD1 (5 bases). Germline loops: CDR1 SGDLS, CDR2 YYNGEE. Between the trimmed V and J ends, which lost 2 bases and 1 base, there was a span of 9 bases. CDR3 length equals 14 residues. The CDR3 loop reads CASSVRARNTEAFF. The CDR3 coding sequence is TGTGCCAGCAGCGTCAGGGCCAGGAACACTGAAGCTTTCTTT.

The CDR3 spells CASRRMAEAFF. CDR3 nucleotides: TGTGCCAGCAGGCGGATGGCTGAAGCTTTCTTT. The rearrangement joins TRBV5-5 to TRBJ1-1; D unresolved. The CDR3 has 11 residues. Germline V lookup: CDR1 SGHKS, CDR2 YYEKEE (reference sequence). Trimming pared 5 bases from V and 6 bases from J, leaving 8 bases between.